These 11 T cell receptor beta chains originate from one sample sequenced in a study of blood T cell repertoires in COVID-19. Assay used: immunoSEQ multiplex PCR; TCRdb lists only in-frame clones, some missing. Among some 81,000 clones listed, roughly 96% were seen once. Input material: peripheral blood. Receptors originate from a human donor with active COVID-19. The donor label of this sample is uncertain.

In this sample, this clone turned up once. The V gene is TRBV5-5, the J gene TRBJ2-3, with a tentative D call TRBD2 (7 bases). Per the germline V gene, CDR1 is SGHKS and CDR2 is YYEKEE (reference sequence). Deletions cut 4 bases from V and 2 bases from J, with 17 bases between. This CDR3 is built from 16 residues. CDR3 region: CASSDLGGTYTDTQYF. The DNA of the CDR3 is TGTGCCAGCAGCGATCTGGGGGGGACATACACAGATACGCAGTATTTT.

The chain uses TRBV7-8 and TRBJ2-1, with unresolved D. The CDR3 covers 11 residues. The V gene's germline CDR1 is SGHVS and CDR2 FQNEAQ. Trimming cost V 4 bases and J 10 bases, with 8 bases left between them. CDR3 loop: CASSSAEEQFF. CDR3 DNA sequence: TGTGCCAGCAGCTCGGCGGAAGAGCAGTTCTTC.

The CDR3 here is CASSLSTGEKLFF. DNA for the CDR3: TGTGCCAGCAGCTTATCGACGGGTGAAAAACTGTTTTTT. V and J are TRBV7-8 and TRBJ1-4; no clear D. CDR1 and CDR2 from the germline V gene are SGHVS and FQNEAQ. CDR3 length equals 13 residues. V shed 2 bases and J shed 7 bases, with 8 bases lying between them.

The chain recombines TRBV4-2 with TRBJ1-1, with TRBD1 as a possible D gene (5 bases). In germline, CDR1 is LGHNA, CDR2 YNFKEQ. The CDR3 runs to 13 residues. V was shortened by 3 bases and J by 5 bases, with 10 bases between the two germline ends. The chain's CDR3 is CASSHSEGTEAFF. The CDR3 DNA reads TGTGCCAGCAGCCACTCGGAGGGGACTGAAGCTTTCTTT.

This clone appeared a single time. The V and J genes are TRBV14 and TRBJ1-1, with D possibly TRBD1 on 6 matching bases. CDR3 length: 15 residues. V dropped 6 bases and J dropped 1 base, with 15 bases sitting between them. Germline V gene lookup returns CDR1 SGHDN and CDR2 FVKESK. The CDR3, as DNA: TGTGCCAGCAGGCCTTTTTGGGGGCAGAACACTGAAGCTTTCTTT. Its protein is CASRPFWGQNTEAFF.

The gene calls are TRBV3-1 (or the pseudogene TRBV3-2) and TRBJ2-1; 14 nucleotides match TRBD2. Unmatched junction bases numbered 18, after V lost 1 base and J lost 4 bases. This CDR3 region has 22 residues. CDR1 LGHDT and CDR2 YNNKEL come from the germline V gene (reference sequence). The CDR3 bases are TGTGCCAGCAGCCAAGGGGGACCGGGACTAGCGGGAGAAGGGGTCCCTTACAATGAGCAGTTCTTC. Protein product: CASSQGGPGLAGEGVPYNEQFF.

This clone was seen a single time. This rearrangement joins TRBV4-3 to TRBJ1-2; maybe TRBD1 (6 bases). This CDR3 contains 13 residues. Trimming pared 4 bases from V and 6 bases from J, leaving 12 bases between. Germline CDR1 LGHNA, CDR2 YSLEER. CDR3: CASSRETGHGYTF. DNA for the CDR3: TGCGCCAGCAGCCGAGAGACAGGCCATGGCTACACCTTC.

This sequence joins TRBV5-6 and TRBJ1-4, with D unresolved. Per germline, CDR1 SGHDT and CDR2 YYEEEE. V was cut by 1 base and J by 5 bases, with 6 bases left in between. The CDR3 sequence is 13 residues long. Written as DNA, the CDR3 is TGTGCCAGCAGCTTGCGGGAGAATGAAAAACTGTTTTTT. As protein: CASSLRENEKLFF.

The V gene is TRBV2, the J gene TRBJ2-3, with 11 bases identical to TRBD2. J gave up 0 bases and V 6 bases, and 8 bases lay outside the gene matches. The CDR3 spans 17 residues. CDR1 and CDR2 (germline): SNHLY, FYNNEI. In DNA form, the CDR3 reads TGTGCCAGCAGCCGATGGACTAGCGGGTCTAGCACAGATACGCAGTATTTT. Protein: CASSRWTSGSSTDTQYF.

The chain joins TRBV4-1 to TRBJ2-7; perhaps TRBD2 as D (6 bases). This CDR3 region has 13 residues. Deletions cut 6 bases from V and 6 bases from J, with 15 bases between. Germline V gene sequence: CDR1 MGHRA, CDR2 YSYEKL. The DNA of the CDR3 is TGCGCCAGCAGGGCGGGGCTCCTGGGCGAGCAGTACTTC. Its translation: CASRAGLLGEQYF.

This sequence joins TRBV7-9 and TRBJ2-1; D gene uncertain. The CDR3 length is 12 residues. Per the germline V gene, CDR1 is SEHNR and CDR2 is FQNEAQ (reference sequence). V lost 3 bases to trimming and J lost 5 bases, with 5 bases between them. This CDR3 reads CASSFINNEQFF. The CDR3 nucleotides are TGTGCCAGCAGCTTCATCAACAATGAGCAGTTCTTC.